The clone carrying this TCR beta chain has more than one count but fewer than ten. Antigen specificity is unknown. Sequencing used cDNA as its template, made by extracting RNA and reverse transcribing it. Clones were sequenced by immunoSEQ multiplex PCR, and TCRdb holds only the in-frame ones, with some missing. Here the sample spans around 60,000 clones, 35% to 55% being singletons. This record comes from a study of CD8+ T cells in alopecia areata. Overall study context: Each day, treated patients took oral tofacitinib twice, at 5 to 10 mg per dose.

The study, taken as a whole, reports: Normal skin contains resident alphabeta T cells, and these are also sequenced in scalp samples. In scalp, tofacitinib significantly decreased clonality and expanded CD8+ clones among the top 100. Lesional scalp, notably in alopecia totalis/universalis, had clonality above that of normal scalp.

Treatment of the sample: oral pan-JAK inhibitor, 5-10 mg twice daily. Germline values: CDR1 SQVTM, CDR2 ANQGSEA. This CDR3 contains 12 residues. Trimming stripped 5 bases from V and 8 bases from J, with 15 bases between. The TCR was taken from a human donor with alopecia areata. The sequencing here drew on CD8+ T cells sorted from blood, taken at roughly week 36, from a patient treated with tofacitinib. The rearrangement uses TRBV29-1 and TRBJ1-1, with D possibly TRBD1 on 5 matching bases. The CDR3 sequence: CSVPGQSLEAFF. The CDR3 nucleotides are TGCAGCGTTCCAGGGCAGAGCCTAGAAGCTTTCTTT.